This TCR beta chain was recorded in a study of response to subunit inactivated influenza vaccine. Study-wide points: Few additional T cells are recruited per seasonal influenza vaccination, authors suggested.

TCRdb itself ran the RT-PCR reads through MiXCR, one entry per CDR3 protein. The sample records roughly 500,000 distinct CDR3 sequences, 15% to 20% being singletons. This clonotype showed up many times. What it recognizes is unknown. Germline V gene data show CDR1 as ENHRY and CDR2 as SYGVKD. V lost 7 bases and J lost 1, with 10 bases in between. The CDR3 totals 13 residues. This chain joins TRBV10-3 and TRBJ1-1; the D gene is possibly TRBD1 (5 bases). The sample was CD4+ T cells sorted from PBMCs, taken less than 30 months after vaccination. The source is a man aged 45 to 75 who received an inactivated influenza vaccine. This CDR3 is CAITLDRNTEAFF. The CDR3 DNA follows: TGTGCCATCACCCTAGACAGGAACACTGAAGCTTTCTTT.